This TCR beta chain was documented in a study of blood T cell repertoires in COVID-19. Study context: The United States, Italy and Spain were the sources of the acute and convalescent COVID-19 samples. T cells, B-cell-depleted T cells, or PBMCs provided the cDNA or gDNA that served as material.

Patients of the Seattle cohort, enrolled during active infection, were followed longitudinally. CDR1 and CDR2 (germline): MNHNY, SVGAGI (reference sequence). This CDR3 is built from 15 residues. Germline trimming cut 4 bases from V and 2 bases from J; bases unmatched to any gene: 1. In the authors' workflow: Amplifying reference gene primers gave estimates of nucleated cell counts. The method was immunoSEQ multiplex PCR; TCRdb's version includes in-frame clones alone and lacks a portion of them. V and J calls and clone size are copied from that table; D and trimming were computed from the DNA. The data show just over 300,000 clones, roughly 91% seen once.

The origin of this receptor is a woman in her thirties with COVID-19, enrolled during active disease. The material sequenced was peripheral blood. The chain links TRBV6-6 to TRBJ2-7, with 14 nucleotides matching TRBD2. The CDR3 spells CASSWTSGGPYEQYF. CDR3 sequence (DNA): TGTGCCAGCAGTTGGACTAGCGGGGGGCCCTACGAGCAGTACTTC.